This record concerns one T cell receptor (beta chain) sequence. Its antigen is not yet known. No much larger clonotype is one base removed from it; base qualities were not supplied. These data are taken from a study of blood T cell repertoires in COVID-19 (dated by TCRdb to between 2020 and 2021). For the wider study: Samples covering the acute and convalescent phases of COVID-19 were provided by collaborators in the United States, Italy and Spain. The material from the prospective study consisted of cDNA or gDNA derived from T cells, B-cell-depleted T cells, or PBMCs. HLA class I and class II types, where available, came from metadata supplied by the sample provider rather than from assay-based typing. The repertoires were released in a freely available public database meant as a resource for research on the immune response to SARS-CoV-2. Sample metadata almost always included a de-identified subject ID, COVID-19 status, age in years and sex. Deeply sampled blood TCRbeta repertoires from subjects exposed to, actively infected with, or recovered from COVID-19 were included in the dataset. Samples came from the ongoing ImmuneRACE study (first 160 participants) plus 1,254 subjects from 6 global collaborators. Points the paper makes about the study in general: How much clinical and demographic metadata was included differed by source and by participant, and the metadata was provided uncurated.

Spanning cysteine to phenylalanine, the CDR3 consists of 15 amino acids. Left in the record is the CDR3 DNA by itself, 45 bases read in frame from the first base. The germline V gene specifies ENHRY as CDR1 and SYGVKD as CDR2. The V and J ends are trimmed by 5 bases and 5 bases, leaving 18 bases between them. The immunoSEQ Assay, a bias-controlled multiplex PCR, was used to amplify TCRbeta CDR3 regions from genomic DNA. Under the source paper's analysis protocol: The number of nucleated cells in each sample was estimated by amplification of reference gene primers within the assay. Sequence reads were collapsed and filtered to measure the absolute abundance of every unique TCRbeta CDR3 rearrangement. For each sample, productive Simpson clonality was calculated as the square root of Simpson's diversity index over productive rearrangements. Entries here come from immuneACCESS through TCRdb and include only in-frame sequences with V and J called. Some clones fail to appear in such tables; in the studies checked, an unresolved V gene covers under half of the shortfall, and the cause of the remainder is unknown. Clone size and V and J calls were adopted from that table, with D and trimming inferred from the DNA. The sample has roughly 58,000 clones on record, roughly 70% of them singletons. About half of the sample goes to the ten largest clones.

Participants in the prospective study were aged about 18 to 95 years, lived in 20 to 25 United States geographic areas, and enrolled through a virtual design. In the prospective study, cohorts were assigned on the basis of participant-reported clinical history obtained from a screening survey and a study questionnaire. Exposed participants had been in contact with someone with a PCR-confirmed or clinician-diagnosed COVID-19 case within 2 weeks of study entry. Each participant in the prospective study had whole blood, serum and a nasopharyngeal or oropharyngeal swab collected by mobile phlebotomists. Participants in the prospective study had the option to provide additional blood draws and questionnaires over a roughly two-month period. Prospective study blood samples were shipped either frozen or at room temperature before DNA extraction.

The TCR originated in a woman in her sixties or seventies who had been exposed to COVID-19. The chain links TRBV10-3 with TRBJ2-5, with the D segment identity uncertain. Sequencing was carried out using PBMCs or T cells enriched from blood (not recorded which). The base sequence is TGTGCCATCAGTCCAGGTTCCCCTCGTGGGGAGACCCAGTACTTC. This gives the protein CAISPGSPRGETQYF.